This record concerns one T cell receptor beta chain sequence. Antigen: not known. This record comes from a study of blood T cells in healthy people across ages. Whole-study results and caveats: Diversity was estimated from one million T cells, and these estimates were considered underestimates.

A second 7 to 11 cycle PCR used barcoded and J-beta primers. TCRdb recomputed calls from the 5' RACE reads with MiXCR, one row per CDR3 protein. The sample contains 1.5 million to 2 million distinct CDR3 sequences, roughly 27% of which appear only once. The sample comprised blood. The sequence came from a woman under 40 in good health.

The CDR3 is CASSCLDREAFF. The CDR3 DNA reads TGTGCCAGCAGTTGCCTTGACAGGGAAGCTTTCTTT. The chain employs TRBV12-3 or TRBV12-4 and TRBJ1-1; D is possibly TRBD1 (6 bases). This CDR3 region has 12 residues. The V end lost 4 bases, the J end lost 8 bases, and 11 bases lay between the germline ends.